These T cell receptor beta chains were read from a single sample in a study of blood T cell repertoires in COVID-19. Assay used: immunoSEQ multiplex PCR; TCRdb lists only in-frame clones, some missing. The sample has 100,000 to 150,000 clones, over 80% seen once. The sequenced sample was peripheral blood. The source is a man aged 55-75 years with acute or convalescent COVID-19. Each CDR3 is given with its conserved first and last residue. The D gene is left open where the match is weak. Some rows mark clone size as missing; the rest say once, few, many or name a class of expanded clone.

v_call,clone_size,d_call,j_call,cdr3_aa,cdr3_nt
TRBV13,NA,TRBD1,TRBJ1-6,CASSYRDRGLPLHF,TGTGCCAGCAGCTACCGGGACAGGGGACTACCCCTCCACTTT
TRBV28,NA,NA,TRBJ1-5,CASNPVGSRNQPQHF,TGTGCCAGCAACCCGGTGGGGAGTCGCAATCAGCCCCAGCATTTT
TRBV28,NA,TRBD1,TRBJ1-5,CASSPPTGNNQPQHF,TGTGCCAGCAGTCCCCCGACAGGGAACAATCAGCCCCAGCATTTT
TRBV27,NA,NA,TRBJ1-3,CASSFQFGNTIYF,TGTGCCAGCAGTTTCCAGTTTGGAAACACCATATATTTT
TRBV5-1,few,NA,TRBJ1-2,CASSANSQGYGYTF,TGCGCCAGCAGCGCCAACTCACAGGGTTATGGCTACACCTTC
TRBV10-3,NA,TRBD2,TRBJ2-5,CAIREVAGGPGETQYF,TGTGCCATCCGGGAGGTAGCGGGAGGGCCAGGAGAGACCCAGTACTTC
TRBV27,NA,NA,TRBJ2-7,CASSLNGLLGDEQYF,TGTGCCAGCAGTTTAAACGGACTCCTAGGAGACGAGCAGTACTTC
TRBV28,NA,NA,TRBJ1-2,CASSLGAYGYTF,TGTGCCAGCAGTTTAGGAGCCTATGGCTACACCTTC
TRBV15,NA,NA,TRBJ1-6,CATSTGLLSSYNSPLHF,TGTGCCACCAGCACGGGACTCCTTAGCTCCTATAATTCACCCCTCCACTTT
TRBV7-8,NA,NA,TRBJ1-4,CASSIRPGEKLFF,TGTGCCAGCAGCATTCGACCGGGAGAAAAACTGTTTTTT
TRBV7-8,NA,TRBD1,TRBJ2-2,CASSGQGLGGELFF,TGTGCCAGCAGCGGACAGGGGCTTGGCGGGGAGCTGTTTTTT
TRBV13,NA,NA,TRBJ1-1,CASSLRGNTEAFF,TGTGCCAGCAGCTTACGGGGTAACACTGAAGCTTTCTTT
TRBV5-1,NA,TRBD1,TRBJ2-7,CASSWYMTGLNEQYF,TGCGCCAGCAGCTGGTACATGACAGGGTTGAACGAGCAGTACTTC
TRBV9,NA,TRBD2,TRBJ2-5,CASSVSSGSGQETQYF,TGTGCCAGCAGCGTATCTAGCGGGAGTGGCCAAGAGACCCAGTACTTC
TRBV30,few,TRBD1,TRBJ1-6,CAHRGQDSPLHF,TGTGCCCACAGGGGGCAGGATTCACCCCTCCACTTT
TRBV7-3,NA,TRBD2,TRBJ2-2,CASSLGLGPGELFF,TGTGCCAGCAGCTTAGGACTAGGGCCTGGGGAGCTGTTTTTT
TRBV9,NA,TRBD1,TRBJ1-2,CASSVGRGDGYTF,TGTGCCAGCAGCGTAGGCAGGGGGGATGGCTACACCTTC
TRBV28,NA,TRBD1,TRBJ1-2,CASSAGTGSYGYTF,TGTGCCAGCAGTGCCGGGACAGGGTCGTATGGCTACACCTTC
TRBV12-5,once,TRBD1,TRBJ2-7,CASGLKPDRDGLEQYF,TGTGCTAGTGGTTTGAAACCCGACAGGGATGGTCTCGAGCAGTACTTC
TRBV6-6,NA,NA,TRBJ2-1,CASSGLLSYNEQFF,TGTGCCAGCAGCGGACTACTGTCCTACAATGAGCAGTTCTTC